These 17 T cell receptor beta chains were all obtained from the same sample, sequenced in a study of identical twins (dated by TCRdb to 2015 to 2016). The library was generated by 5' RACE. TCRdb names Illumina HiSeq 2000 as the instrument used. TCRdb reprocessed the public reads (quality trimming at Q25 with fastp, clone calling with MiXCR) and kept in-frame beta chains. Duplicate CDR3 protein sequences are folded into a single record with the most common DNA and genes. The sample table shows 300,000 to 400,000 distinct CDR3 sequences, and about 10% are seen once. The ten largest clones capture 8.5% to 10% of the sample. Sequencing was performed on naive T cells sorted from blood. Interpreted using the paper, the cell subset or site label stands for: cells isolated with a human naive T-cell isolation kit. The source of these receptors is a woman aged 45-60 years in good health.

In this sample, this clonotype turned up a few times. The J gene is TRBJ2-1, the V gene TRBV7-9; 12 nucleotides line up with TRBD1. The CDR3 extends over 14 amino acids. The germline V gene encodes CDR1 SEHNR and CDR2 FQNEAQ (reference sequence). V shed 3 bases and J 10 bases; nucleotides not matched to a gene: 4. The CDR3 DNA is TGTGCCAGCAGCTTGGGACAGGGGGCTCTGGAGCAGTTCTTC. It codes for CASSLGQGALEQFF.

The chain has TRBV5-1 and TRBJ2-4; D is unclear. The germline V gene has CDR1 SGHRS and CDR2 YFSETQ. The CDR3 is 16 residues long. Trimming removed 0 bases from V and 0 bases from J, with 10 bases in between. The CDR3 loop reads CASSLDSGSAKNIQYF. In nucleotides, the CDR3 is TGCGCCAGCAGCTTGGACTCAGGCTCAGCCAAAAACATTCAGTACTTC.

This clonotype was counted between two and nine times. The chain carries TRBV7-9 and TRBJ2-7; 10 bases are a match to TRBD1. CDR1 SEHNR and CDR2 FQNEAQ come from the germline V gene (reference sequence). This CDR3 is 15 amino acids long. V was pared by 4 bases and J by 4 bases, with 7 bases of the junction left unmatched. The CDR3 sequence: CASSSDRGIVYEQYF. The CDR3 DNA follows: TGTGCCAGCAGCTCGGACAGGGGGATCGTATACGAGCAGTACTTC.

The table lists this clonotype with a few counts. This chain's CDR3 is CSASDRFNEKLFF. In DNA, the CDR3 is TGCAGTGCCTCGGACAGGTTTAATGAAAAACTGTTTTTT. The chain recombines TRBV20-1 with TRBJ1-4, with 7 positions matching TRBD1. The germline gives CDR1 DFQATT, CDR2 SNEGSKA (reference sequence). This CDR3 is built from 13 residues. Germline trimming cut 6 bases from V and 4 bases from J; bases unmatched to any gene: 5.

This clonotype was picked up many times. The gene calls are TRBV12-3 or TRBV12-4 and TRBJ2-7, with D uncertain. V was cut by 6 bases and J by 3 bases, with 9 bases left in between. The CDR3 spans 12 residues. CDR3 region: CASRGSGYEQYF. In nucleotides, the CDR3 is TGTGCCAGCAGGGGGTCGGGCTACGAGCAGTACTTC.

This clonotype was observed many times. The chain carries TRBV10-1 and TRBJ2-1; D gene unclear. Germline values: CDR1 WNHNN, CDR2 SYGVQD (reference sequence). The CDR3 contains 15 residues. Between the trimmed V and J ends, which lost 6 bases and 0 bases, there was a span of 12 bases. In DNA, the CDR3 is TGCGCCAGCAGCCTATATTCGAGCTCCTACAATGAGCAGTTCTTC. Amino acid sequence: CASSLYSSSYNEQFF.

The rearrangement links TRBV13 to TRBJ2-1; D is unclear. V was cut by 6 bases and J by 8 bases, with 20 bases left in between. From germline, CDR1 is PRHDT and CDR2 FYEKMQ (reference sequence). The CDR3 is made up of 15 amino acids. DNA for the CDR3: TGTGCCAGCAGTCCGATGAAGGTGTCTGGCGATGAGCAGTTCTTC. Translating it yields CASSPMKVSGDEQFF.

This clonotype was observed at least ten times. The V call is TRBV5-1, the J call TRBJ2-3; maybe TRBD1 (6 bases). CDR3 length equals 16 residues. Between the trimmed V and J ends, which lost 0 bases and 4 bases, there was a span of 15 bases. CDR1 is SGHRS, CDR2 YFSETQ, per germline. The CDR3 is CASSLAFGTLPDTQYF. The CDR3 DNA sequence: TGCGCCAGCAGCTTGGCCTTCGGGACACTACCAGATACGCAGTATTTT.

This clonotype turned up a few times. The chain combines TRBV10-3 with TRBJ1-2; TRBD1 aligns across 8 bases. V shed 6 bases and J 5 bases; nucleotides not matched to a gene: 11. CDR1 is ENHRY, CDR2 SYGVKD, per germline. The CDR3 contains 15 residues. The CDR3, as DNA: TGTGCCATCAGAGAGAGTGGGGACAGGAGTTATGGCTACACCTTC. This encodes CAIRESGDRSYGYTF.

This clonotype was recorded at least ten times. The chain couples TRBV5-1 to TRBJ2-1; 9 bases are a match to TRBD2. J lost 3 bases, V lost 1 base, and 11 bases had no gene match. CDR1 and CDR2 (germline): SGHRS, YFSETQ. This CDR3 is built from 18 residues. This chain's CDR3 is CASSLYGGRADLYNEQFF. Written as DNA, the CDR3 is TGCGCCAGCAGCTTGTATGGCGGGAGGGCCGATCTCTACAATGAGCAGTTCTTC.

Ten or more counts support this clonotype. This chain links TRBV12-3 or TRBV12-4 with TRBJ1-5, with no clear D. The CDR3 is made up of 14 amino acids. The ends were cut back, 4 bases at V and 0 bases at J, with 7 bases in the middle. The CDR3 coding sequence is TGTGCCAGCAGTTCTCGAAATAGCAATCAGCCCCAGCATTTT. Protein sequence: CASSSRNSNQPQHF.

This clonotype was counted between two and nine times. The rearrangement joins TRBV18 to TRBJ2-7; D remains ambiguous. The CDR3 is 14 amino acids. Trimming took 2 bases from V and 6 from J, leaving 14 bases between them. Germline CDR1 reads KGHSH; CDR2 reads LQKENI. For the CDR3, the DNA is TGTGCCAGCTCACCAGTGGGTACTACAGCCGAGCAGTACTTC. It specifies CASSPVGTTAEQYF.

This clonotype appeared a few times. The chain has TRBV18 and TRBJ2-5; TRBD1 might be the D (6 bases). Trimming shortened V by 1 base and J by 5 bases, and 14 bases separated the two germline ends. CDR1 is KGHSH and CDR2 is LQKENI in the germline V gene. This CDR3 has 15 amino acids. CDR3 protein: CASSPRRTGPETQYF. In DNA, the CDR3 is TGTGCCAGCTCACCACGCAGAACAGGGCCCGAGACCCAGTACTTC.

This clonotype was observed a handful of times. The V and J genes are TRBV15 and TRBJ2-1; no clear D gene. V shed 0 bases and J shed 0 bases, with 9 bases lying between them. CDR1 and CDR2 from the germline V gene are LNHNV and YYDKDF (reference sequence). The CDR3 loop spans 16 amino acids. The CDR3 region is CATSRDWDSSYNEQFF. In DNA, the CDR3 is TGTGCCACCAGCAGAGATTGGGATAGCTCCTACAATGAGCAGTTCTTC.

This clonotype was detected ten times or more. This chain links TRBV20-1 with TRBJ2-1; TRBD2 agrees at 7 bases. The ends lost 0 bases at V and 7 bases at J; junction bases unmatched: 15. This CDR3 contains 17 residues. Per germline, CDR1 DFQATT and CDR2 SNEGSKA (reference sequence). CDR3 sequence reads: CSARDMRGSDRHNEQFF. The CDR3 nucleotides read TGCAGTGCTAGAGATATGCGGGGGTCGGACCGGCATAATGAGCAGTTCTTC.

This clonotype has at least ten counts. The chain couples TRBV4-1 to TRBJ1-4, with unresolved D. Germline V lookup: CDR1 MGHRA, CDR2 YSYEKL. Trimming pared 1 base from V and 7 bases from J, leaving 10 bases between. The CDR3 is 14 residues long. The CDR3 DNA follows: TGCGCCAGCAGCCAAGTTCGGGAACCTGAAAAACTGTTTTTT. Encoded protein: CASSQVREPEKLFF.

This chain uses TRBV12-3 or TRBV12-4 with TRBJ2-3, with 7 bases identical to TRBD1. V gave up 7 bases and J gave up 0 bases; unmatched junction bases: 10. The length of the CDR3 is 16 residues. This CDR3 is CASTNDRATSTDTQYF. The CDR3 DNA reads TGTGCCAGCACCAACGACAGGGCGACTAGCACAGATACGCAGTATTTT.